Below, 23 T cell receptor beta chains from the same sample are listed, as sequenced in a study of blood T cell repertoires in COVID-19. Repertoires were generated with immunoSEQ multiplex PCR, while TCRdb's copy carries only in-frame clones and drops some. This sample has roughly 120,000 clones, with 85% to 90% found just once. What was sequenced was peripheral blood. The receptors here all came from a woman in her fifties or sixties with acute or convalescent COVID-19.

The chain couples TRBV7-9 to TRBJ1-6; 8 bases match TRBD1. Germline V gives CDR1 SEHNR, CDR2 FQNEAQ (reference sequence). This CDR3 region has 15 residues. Trimming took 1 base from V and 11 from J; bases not matched to a gene: 7. The CDR3 loop is CASSLGTGGWTPLHF. The CDR3 DNA reads TGTGCCAGCAGCTTAGGCACAGGGGGATGGACACCCCTCCACTTT. The full variable domain, with the rest looked up from reference TRBV7-9 and TRBJ1-6, is DTGVSQNPRHKITKRGQNVTFRCDPISEHNRLYWYRQTLGQGPEFLTYFQNEAQLEKSRLLSDRFSAERPKGSFSTLEIQRTEQGDSAMYLCASSLGTGGWTPLHFGNGTRLTVT.

In this sample, this clone turned up once. This chain connects TRBV9 to TRBJ2-1, with D tentatively TRBD1 (5 bases). The length of the CDR3 is 15 residues. The V gene lost 2 bases and the J gene lost 4 bases, with 13 bases spanning the gap. The germline V gene encodes CDR1 SGDLS and CDR2 YYNGEE. CDR3 sequence reads: CASSVGQGTYNEQFF. The CDR3 DNA reads TGTGCCAGCAGCGTGGGCCAGGGCACTTACAATGAGCAGTTCTTC.

The chain employs TRBV30 and TRBJ1-5; TRBD1 matches at 8 bases. V was pared by 2 bases and J by 0 bases, with 3 bases of the junction left unmatched. CDR1 is GTSNPN and CDR2 is SVGIG in the germline V gene (reference sequence). This CDR3 is built from 15 residues. CDR3 protein: CAWSTGTGSNQPQHF. CDR3 DNA: TGTGCCTGGAGTACCGGGACAGGTAGCAATCAGCCCCAGCATTTT.

This chain uses TRBV9 with TRBJ1-1, with D maybe TRBD1 (6 bases). V lost 3 bases to trimming and J lost 3 bases, with 9 bases between them. In germline, CDR1 is SGDLS, CDR2 YYNGEE. The CDR3 runs to 13 residues. The CDR3 DNA sequence: TGTGCCAGCAGCGGGCAGGGGCACACTGAAGCTTTCTTT. Residues: CASSGQGHTEAFF. Together with reference TRBV9 and TRBJ1-1, the CDR3 gives the full variable domain: DSGVTQTPKHLITATGQRVTLRCSPRSGDLSVYWYQQSLDQGLQFLIQYYNGEERAKGNILERFSAQQFPDLHSELNLSSLELGDSALYFCASSGQGHTEAFFGQGTRLTVV.

This clone was counted a single time. The chain employs TRBV30 and TRBJ2-5, with 8 bases that match TRBD1. The CDR3 is made up of 15 amino acids. J was trimmed by 5 bases and V by 1 base; bases with no gene match: 9. Germline CDR1 reads GTSNPN; CDR2 reads SVGIG (reference sequence). CDR3 in DNA: TGTGCCTGGAGTGCCAGGACAGGGATAGATGAGACCCAGTACTTC. Encoded protein: CAWSARTGIDETQYF.

V gene TRBV15 combines with J gene TRBJ1-1; 9 nucleotides agree with TRBD1. The ends lost 3 bases at V and 5 bases at J; junction bases unmatched: 4. CDR1 is LNHNV and CDR2 is YYDKDF in the germline V gene (reference sequence). This CDR3 has 14 amino acids. The CDR3 sequence is CATSRTGGGTEAFF. The CDR3 DNA sequence: TGTGCCACCAGCAGGACAGGGGGTGGGACTGAAGCTTTCTTT.

The gene calls are TRBV9 and TRBJ1-1; 9 bases line up with TRBD1. With 5 bases clipped from V and 4 bases from J, the junction kept 6 bases outside the gene matches. CDR3 length: 14 residues. Germline V lookup: CDR1 SGDLS, CDR2 YYNGEE. The CDR3 region has the DNA TGTGCCAGCAGTTCCACAGGGGGCGGCACTGAAGCTTTCTTT. This sequence encodes CASSSTGGGTEAFF.

The rearrangement links TRBV30 to TRBJ1-6, with TRBD1 identical over 7 bases. Germline CDR1 reads GTSNPN; CDR2 reads SVGIG (reference sequence). CDR3 size: 13 residues. Trimming removed 7 bases from V and 6 bases from J; junction bases left unmatched: 6. CDR3 sequence reads: CASSRDSNSPLHF. CDR3 sequence (DNA): TGTGCCTCCTCTAGGGACAGTAATTCACCCCTCCACTTT.

This clone has more than one count but fewer than ten. The gene calls are TRBV24-1 and TRBJ1-2; 7 nucleotides align to TRBD1. CDR1 and CDR2 from the germline V gene are KGHDR and SFDVKD. This CDR3 has 15 amino acids. V lost 4 bases and J lost 4; bases outside the gene matches: 8. The CDR3 coding sequence is TGTGCCACCAGTGACCCCGACAGGGCCGTCTATGGCTACACCTTC. Its protein product is CATSDPDRAVYGYTF.

The chain employs TRBV6-2 or TRBV6-3 and TRBJ2-2, with 7 nucleotides matching TRBD2. The CDR3 sequence is 15 residues long. V was clipped by 4 bases and J by 0 bases; unmatched bases: 2. Germline-derived CDR1 and CDR2 are MNHEY and SVGEGT. The CDR3, as DNA: TGTGCCAGCAGTTGGGGGGGGGCGAACACCGGGGAGCTGTTTTTT. Amino acids: CASSWGGANTGELFF.

This chain links TRBV19 with TRBJ2-5; D is undetermined. Per the germline V gene, CDR1 is LNHDA and CDR2 is SQIVND (reference sequence). The germline V and J ends were trimmed by 5 bases and 4 bases, with 11 bases remaining between them. The CDR3 loop spans 13 amino acids. The CDR3 bases are TGTGCCAGTAGTTATGCCGGTGGAGAGACCCAGTACTTC. Translating it yields CASSYAGGETQYF.

In its sample, this clone was seen once. Here the CDR3 reads CASSYSKQGAVTEAFF. CDR3 in DNA: TGTGCCAGCAGTTACTCGAAACAGGGGGCCGTTACTGAAGCTTTCTTT. The genes are TRBV6-5 and TRBJ1-1, with TRBD1 matching 9 bases. V gave up 0 bases and J gave up 5 bases; unmatched junction bases: 7. CDR1 and CDR2 (germline): MNHEY, SVGAGI. This CDR3 region has 16 residues.

The V call is TRBV25-1, the J call TRBJ2-4; TRBD1 is a possible D gene (5 bases). There are 12 residues in the CDR3. CDR1 is MGHDK, CDR2 SYGVNS, per germline. The ends were cut back, 4 bases at V and 9 bases at J, with 10 bases in the middle. CDR3 nucleotide sequence: TGTGCCAGCAGTGCGGTTACAGGCATTCAGTACTTC. Translated: CASSAVTGIQYF.

The J gene is TRBJ1-5, the V gene TRBV7-9; 8 bases agree with TRBD1. V was clipped by 0 bases and J by 5 bases; unmatched bases: 9. Germline V gene sequence: CDR1 SEHNR, CDR2 FQNEAQ (reference sequence). The CDR3 is 17 residues long. The CDR3 here is CASSLAFIQGEDQPQHF. The CDR3 region has the DNA TGTGCCAGCAGCTTAGCGTTCATACAGGGGGAGGATCAGCCCCAGCATTTT.

This CDR3 reads CASSLETGGWETQYF. The CDR3 nucleotides read TGTGCCAGCAGCTTGGAGACAGGGGGTTGGGAGACCCAGTACTTC. The rearrangement uses TRBV5-4 and TRBJ2-5; 9 bases are shared with TRBD1. Germline trimming cut 0 bases from V and 5 bases from J; bases unmatched to any gene: 5. The CDR3 extends over 15 amino acids. The germline CDR1 and CDR2 sequences are SGHNT and YYREEE (reference sequence).

CDR3 region: CASSTNGLAPSTDTQYF. The CDR3 DNA sequence: TGTGCCAGTAGTACCAACGGACTAGCCCCATCCACAGATACGCAGTATTTT. This rearrangement joins TRBV19 to TRBJ2-3, with 8 nucleotides matching TRBD2. The trim removed 4 bases at V and 2 bases at J, leaving 11 bases unmatched. CDR1 is LNHDA and CDR2 is SQIVND in the germline V gene (reference sequence). The CDR3 has 17 residues.

This chain connects TRBV6-5 to TRBJ1-3, with no clear D. This CDR3 is 12 amino acids long. Germline V gene sequence: CDR1 MNHEY, CDR2 SVGAGI. V was cut by 7 bases and J by 0 bases, with 4 bases left in between. The CDR3 sequence is CASTSSGNTIYF. The CDR3 nucleotides are TGTGCCAGCACCTCCTCTGGAAACACCATATATTTT.

This chain joins TRBV6-5 and TRBJ2-1; D is perhaps TRBD2 (5 bases). The CDR3 runs to 14 residues. Trimming removed 2 bases from V and 7 bases from J, with 12 bases in between. The germline CDR1 and CDR2 sequences are MNHEY and SVGAGI. CDR3 in amino acids: CASSYPTGDNEQFF. CDR3 nucleotides: TGTGCCAGCAGTTACCCCACCGGGGATAATGAGCAGTTCTTC.

This sequence joins TRBV30 and TRBJ2-7, with 9 bases fitting TRBD1. J gave up 5 bases and V 1 base, and 3 bases lay outside the gene matches. The CDR3 totals 13 residues. Germline V gene data show CDR1 as GTSNPN and CDR2 as SVGIG (reference sequence). CDR3 protein: CAWSAGQGDEQYF. The DNA of the CDR3 is TGTGCCTGGAGTGCGGGACAGGGAGACGAGCAGTACTTC.

This clone was seen a few times. The chain's CDR3 is CASSMRGGEQFF. For the CDR3, the DNA is TGTGCCAGTAGTATGCGGGGAGGGGAGCAGTTCTTC. The chain carries TRBV19 and TRBJ2-1; 7 bases map to TRBD2. Germline V gene data show CDR1 as LNHDA and CDR2 as SQIVND (reference sequence). This CDR3 is 12 amino acids long. With 3 bases clipped from V and 10 bases from J, the junction kept 3 bases outside the gene matches. Drawing the rest from reference TRBV19 and TRBJ2-1, the complete variable domain is DGGITQSPKYLFRKEGQNVTLSCEQNLNHDAMYWYRQDPGQGLRLIYYSQIVNDFQKGDIAEGYSVSREKKESFPLTVTSAQKNPTAFYLCASSMRGGEQFFGPGTRLTVL.

V usage is TRBV2 and J usage is TRBJ1-6; D is uncertain. This CDR3 spans 14 amino acids. Trimming pared 4 bases from V and 4 bases from J, leaving 8 bases between. Germline loops: CDR1 SNHLY, CDR2 FYNNEI. The CDR3 loop reads CASSGSVYNSPLHF. The CDR3 region has the DNA TGTGCCAGCAGTGGGTCGGTGTATAATTCACCCCTCCACTTT.

J is TRBJ1-5 and V is TRBV7-9, with 8 bases aligning to TRBD1. The CDR3 loop spans 16 amino acids. Germline assignment: CDR1 SEHNR and CDR2 FQNEAQ (reference sequence). V was clipped by 3 bases and J by 6 bases; unmatched bases: 10. For the CDR3, the DNA is TGTGCCAGCAGCTTCGTCCTGACAGGGGAGGGTCAGCCCCAGCATTTT. Translated: CASSFVLTGEGQPQHF.

The chain recombines TRBV10-3 with TRBJ2-6; D possibly corresponds to TRBD1 (6 bases). CDR1 ENHRY and CDR2 SYGVKD come from the germline V gene. V lost 0 bases and J lost 5, with 14 bases in between. CDR3 length: 17 residues. Written as DNA, the CDR3 is TGTGCCATCAGTGAGTCGACTACAGGGCTTAGGGCCAACGTCCTGACTTTC. This sequence encodes CAISESTTGLRANVLTF.